This TCR beta chain comes out of a study of cytomegalovirus exposure and HLA in healthy donors. PCR was performed using 60 Vbeta and 13 Jbeta primers. The data were produced by immunoSEQ multiplex PCR, yet TCRdb's version contains in-frame clones alone and is incomplete. Of 81,000 or so clones listed, 62% were seen once; the top ten hold about 5.4%. Concerning this clone itself: What it binds is unknown.

Study observations and caveats: In a later analysis, parvovirus B19, influenza, CMV and Epstein-Barr virus appeared linked to several top co-occurrence clusters.

This CDR3 spans 16 amino acids. Germline lookup yields CDR1 SGHDT and CDR2 YYEEEE. V trimming: 0 bases; J trimming: 1 base; junction bases outside the gene matches: 7. The rearrangement joins TRBV5-6 to TRBJ2-7; 7 bases line up with TRBD1. The sequence was obtained from a woman in her 30s in good health and CMV-seropositive. The sequencing sample was made of PBMCs. CDR3 in amino acids: CASSLGPQGKSYEQYF. CDR3 bases: TGTGCCAGCAGCTTGGGTCCACAGGGGAAGTCCTACGAGCAGTACTTC.